This T cell receptor (beta chain) was captured in a study of post-analysis software for immune sequencing data. Regarding the study as a whole: Comparison with controls showed significantly lower normalized Chao1 diversity in multiple sclerosis patients. There were roughly 5 TRBV segments more frequent in patients than controls, and TRBV5-6, TRBV5-1 and TRBV20-1 were among them.

On this clonotype: Its specificity is not known. One base away lies a much larger clone, so this may be a sequencing read error.

V lost 0 bases and J lost 15, with 21 bases in between. The CDR3 covers 15 residues. Germline loops: CDR1 LGHNA, CDR2 YNFKEQ. Sequencing libraries made from TCR beta cDNA carried unique molecular identifiers. A single record per CDR3 protein comes from TCRdb applying MiXCR to the PCR reads. This table holds 150,000 to 200,000 distinct CDR3 sequences, about 32% found once. The receptor comes from a girl between 10 and 17 years old with multiple sclerosis. The rearrangement uses TRBV4-2 and TRBJ2-4; D is ambiguous. Sequencing was carried out using blood. The CDR3 DNA follows: TGTGCCAGCAGCCAAGATCCGGATCGACGGCTTAAGCCGTACTTC. Translated: CASSQDPDRRLKPYF.